The sequence of this T cell receptor beta chain was determined in a study of T cells in Graves' hyperthyroidism and ophthalmopathy. Exclusions: uncontrolled infection, other autoimmune disease, pregnancy, lactation. The study based diagnoses on clinical symptoms, serum thyroxine and TRAb, thyroid ultrasound and orbital computed tomography. Germline V gives CDR1 SGDLS, CDR2 YYNGEE. With 0 bases removed from V and 5 bases from J, the gap between germline ends came to 11 bases. The CDR3 contains 14 residues. Using RNA transcripts as the source, TCR beta CDR3 regions were amplified. RT-PCR in the first round (using the HTBI primer set) targeted the TCR CDR3. TCRdb processed the multiplex PCR reads anew with MiXCR; each CDR3 protein has one entry. The data contain hundreds of thousands of distinct CDR3 sequences, roughly 14% of them singletons.

The gene calls are TRBV9 and TRBJ1-1; weak D call: TRBD1 (5 bases). The sample taken for sequencing was blood. This clonotype was sampled from a woman aged 35 to 49 with Graves' ophthalmopathy. In nucleotides, the CDR3 is TGTGCCAGCAGCGTAGAGGGGATTCCTACTGAAGCTTTCTTT. Encoded protein: CASSVEGIPTEAFF.